In its sample, the clone carrying this T cell receptor (beta chain) was seen a few times. A single record per CDR3 protein comes from TCRdb applying MiXCR to the RACE reads. The data show around 350,000 distinct CDR3 sequences, around 5% seen once. CDR1 KGHSH and CDR2 LQKENI come from the germline V gene. The V end lost 4 bases, the J end lost 8 bases, and 15 bases lay between the germline ends. The CDR3 totals 14 residues. This sample was included in a study of human T cells and chemical hapten exposure. Time point given: pre-sensitization, week 0. The treatment was: therapeutic diphenylcyclopropenone sensitization with weekly scalp DPC.

Sequences were derived from whole blood, sampled in connection with sensitization to the hapten diphenylcyclopropenone (DPC). The clonotype was recovered from a woman aged 18-29 years with alopecia areata. Some clones in this sample may be carry-over from other donors' samples. The genes are TRBV18 and TRBJ1-5; possible D gene TRBD1, 6 bases. The CDR3 sequence: CASSRGGAGEPQHF. The CDR3 coding sequence is TGTGCCAGCTCACGCGGGGGGGCTGGTGAGCCCCAGCATTTT.